This T cell receptor beta chain was captured in a study of blood T cell repertoires in COVID-19 (TCRdb year 2020). About the full investigation: Samples from collaborators originated in the United States, Italy and Spain and spanned both the acute and convalescent phases of COVID-19. Where HLA class I and class II types were available, the types were taken from metadata supplied by the sample provider, not from assay-based typing. The sample metadata nearly always contained a de-identified subject ID, COVID-19 status, age in years and sex. The repertoires were released in a freely available public database intended as a resource for research on the immune response to SARS-CoV-2. Deeply sampled blood TCRbeta repertoires from subjects exposed to, actively infected with, or recovered from COVID-19 were included in the dataset. The material from the prospective study consisted of cDNA or gDNA derived from T cells, B-cell-depleted T cells, or PBMCs. Samples came from the ongoing ImmuneRACE study (first 160 participants) plus 1,254 subjects from 6 global collaborators.

Whole blood was collected in K2EDTA tubes by collaborating institutions according to the institutions' own protocols. For TCRbeta analysis, collaborator samples were shipped as frozen whole blood, as isolated PBMCs, or as DNA extracted from either sample type. TCRbeta CDR3 regions were amplified from genomic DNA using the immunoSEQ Assay, a bias-controlled multiplex PCR. Regarding the original processing steps: The number of nucleated cells in each sample was estimated from the amplification of reference gene primers within the assay. Sequence reads were collapsed and filtered to measure the absolute abundance of every unique TCRbeta CDR3 rearrangement. For each sample, productive Simpson clonality was calculated as the square root of Simpson's diversity index across productive rearrangements. The table was pulled from immuneACCESS by TCRdb, which kept in-frame rearrangements only. Such tables lose some clones; where checked, under half of the loss comes from unresolved V genes, and the rest has no known cause. The V and J calls and clone size were taken over from that table, and D and trimming were inferred from the DNA. The sample records around 63,000 clones, 65% to 85% of which are singletons. The top ten clones comprise approximately 7% of the sample.

On this clone: Its antigen remains undetermined. Base qualities are missing; no much larger clone stands one base away.

The study at large found these results: Clinical and demographic metadata were provided uncurated, with the amount varying by source and participant.

The cysteine opens and the phenylalanine closes a CDR3 of 13 amino acids. The only DNA kept is the CDR3, 39 bases in frame from the first base. V was cut back by 7 bases and J by 7 bases, leaving a gap of 13 bases between them. This receptor chain uses TRBV12-3 or TRBV12-4 and TRBJ1-4; no D gene call is confident. The clonotype comes from a man in his fifties or sixties with acute or convalescent COVID-19. The material sequenced was peripheral blood. The nucleotide sequence reads as follows: TGTGCCAGCAAAAGTTATGGTAGTGAAAAACTGTTTTTT. This encodes CASKSYGSEKLFF.